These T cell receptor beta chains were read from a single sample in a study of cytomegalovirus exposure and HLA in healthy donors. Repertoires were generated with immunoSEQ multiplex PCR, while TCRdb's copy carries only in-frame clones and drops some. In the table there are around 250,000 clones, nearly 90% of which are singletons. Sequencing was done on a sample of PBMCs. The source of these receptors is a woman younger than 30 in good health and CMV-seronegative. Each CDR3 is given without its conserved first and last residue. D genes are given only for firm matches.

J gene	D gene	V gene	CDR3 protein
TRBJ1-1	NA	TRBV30	AWKSRVNTEAF
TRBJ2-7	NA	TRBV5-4	ASSLAGGNYEQY
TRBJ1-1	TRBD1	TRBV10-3	AVGRQGADTEAF
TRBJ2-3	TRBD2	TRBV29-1	SVRGGSPKTDTQY
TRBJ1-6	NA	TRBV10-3	AISEGLTYNSPLH
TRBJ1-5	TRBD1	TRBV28	ATRTGTGGIYSNQPQH
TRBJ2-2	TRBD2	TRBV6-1	ASSEGPGGTGELF
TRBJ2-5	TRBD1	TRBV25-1	ASSGQGNQETQY
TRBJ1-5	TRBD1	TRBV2	ASSERQGGGQPQH
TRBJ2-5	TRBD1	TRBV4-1	ASRRTGTETQY
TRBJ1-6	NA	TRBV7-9	ASSLEASGPLH
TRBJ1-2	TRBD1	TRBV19	ASTTTGDQPWDGYT
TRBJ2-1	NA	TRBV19	ASSPTLGPYNEQF
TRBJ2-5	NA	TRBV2	ASSPLAETQY
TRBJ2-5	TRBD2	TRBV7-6	ASSFTSGGLGETQY
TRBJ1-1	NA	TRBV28	ASSSTGMNTEAF
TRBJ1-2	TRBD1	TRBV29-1	SVGTGTGIDNYGYT
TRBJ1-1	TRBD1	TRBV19	ASSSKQGRLRGTEAF
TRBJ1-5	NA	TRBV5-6	ASSLGGGGANQPQH
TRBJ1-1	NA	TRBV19	ASGPTEAF
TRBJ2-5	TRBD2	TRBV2	ASSASGGPNETQY
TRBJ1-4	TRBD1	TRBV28	ASRPLGQGKEKLF
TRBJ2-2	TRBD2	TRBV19	ATTGTRLMNTGELF
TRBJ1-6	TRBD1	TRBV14	ASSLRDRNSPLH
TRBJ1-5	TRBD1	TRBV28	ASSSDRGIPWSQH
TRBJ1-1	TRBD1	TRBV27	ASTDRANTEAF
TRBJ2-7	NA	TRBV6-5	ASGGLYEQY
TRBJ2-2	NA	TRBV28	ASQIRDNTGELF
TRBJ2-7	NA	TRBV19	ASSISQGHREY
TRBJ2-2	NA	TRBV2	ASRDREVPGELF
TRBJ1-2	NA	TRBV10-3	AISGSGNYGYT
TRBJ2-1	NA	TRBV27	ASSLRQGLVNNEQF
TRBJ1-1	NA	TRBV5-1	ASSPPGQPESF
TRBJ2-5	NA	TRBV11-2	ASSLEPGGGETQY
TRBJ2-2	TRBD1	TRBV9	ASSAHRGKNTGELF
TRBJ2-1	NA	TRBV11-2	ASSLDLLARINNEQF
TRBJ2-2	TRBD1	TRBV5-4	ASSYGQEDTGELF
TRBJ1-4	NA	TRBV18	ASSPPVGKLNEKLF
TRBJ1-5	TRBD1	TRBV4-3	ASSQDWTGTQPQH
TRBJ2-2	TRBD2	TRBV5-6	ASSPGLAGTYTGELF
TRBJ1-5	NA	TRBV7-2	ASSLAEGSNQPQH
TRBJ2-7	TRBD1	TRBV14	ASSQDPGQGAHEQY
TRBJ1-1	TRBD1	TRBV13	ASSLRDRHDTEAF
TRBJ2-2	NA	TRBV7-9	ASSLEQGRELF
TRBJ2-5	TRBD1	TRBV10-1	ASRGQGLYQETQY
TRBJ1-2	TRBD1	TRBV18	ASSPPTRGTGYT
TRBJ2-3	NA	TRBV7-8	ASSLAPGHSTDTQY
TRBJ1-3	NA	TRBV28	ASSPDRLGGSGNTIY
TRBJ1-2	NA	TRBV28	ASSWGDYGYT
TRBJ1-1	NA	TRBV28	ASRTAVVGEAF
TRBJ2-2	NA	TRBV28	ASTRHGRLETGELF
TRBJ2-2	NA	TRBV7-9	ASSLGLSNTGELF
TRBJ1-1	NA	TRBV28	ASSLRYGEAF
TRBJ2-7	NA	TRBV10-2	ASSEVQGHEQY
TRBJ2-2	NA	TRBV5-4	ASSWQGVGTGELF